Here is one T cell receptor (beta chain) with its context. Antigen specificity is unknown. The CDR3 spans 19 residues. It was with 60 Vbeta and 13 Jbeta primers that the PCR ran. The method was immunoSEQ multiplex PCR; TCRdb's version includes in-frame clones alone and lacks a portion of them. The data show roughly 200,000 clones, over 65% seen once. This sample stems from a study of cytomegalovirus exposure and HLA in healthy donors. Study-wide results and limits: Further analysis was carried out later, and it showed several of the most significant clusters appearing linked to common viral pathogens.

This chain joins TRBV21-1 and TRBJ2-5; the D segment call TRBD1 is taken from the table without a DNA check. TRBV21-1 is shown as a pseudogene. The clonotype was recovered from a woman aged 55-69 years in good health and CMV-seropositive. The specimen was PBMCs. This chain's CDR3 is CASSTSRLKQGSRQETQYF. The CDR3 DNA is TGTGCCAGCAGCACATCCCGCCTCAAACAGGGAAGTAGGCAAGAGACCCAGTACTTC.